The next 9 T cell receptor beta chains were all read from a single sample in a study of cytomegalovirus exposure and HLA in healthy donors. Use of 60 Vbeta and 13 Jbeta primers characterized the PCR. Produced via immunoSEQ multiplex PCR; TCRdb's table is partial and in-frame only. The profile shows over 120,000 clones, approximately 80% of them singletons. Sequenced sample: PBMCs. The receptors were sampled from a woman younger than 35 in good health and CMV-seropositive.

The sample holds one count of this clone. The chain recombines TRBV23-1 with TRBJ2-1; TRBD2 matches at 15 bases. TRBV23-1 is identified as an open reading frame with a role that is uncertain. This CDR3 is built from 20 residues. The V and J ends lost 3 bases and 3 bases, in that order; junction bases with no gene match: 12. For the CDR3, the DNA is TGCGCCAGCAGTCACCTGGGACTAGCGGGGGGCTTGGGGGGCTACAATGAGCAGTTCTTC. Translation: CASSHLGLAGGLGGYNEQFF.

This sequence joins TRBV10-3 and TRBJ1-1; the D is unclear. V lost 7 bases and J lost 1, with 10 bases in between. This CDR3 is built from 13 residues. From germline, CDR1 is ENHRY and CDR2 SYGVKD. Here the CDR3 DNA reads TGTGCCATCAAGGAGGGTTGGAACACTGAAGCTTTCTTT. This gives the protein CAIKEGWNTEAFF.

The V gene is TRBV6-6, the J gene TRBJ1-2; D gene uncertain. V gave up 7 bases and J gave up 3 bases, with 12 bases separating them. Germline V gene lookup returns CDR1 MNHNY and CDR2 SVGAGI (reference sequence). The length of the CDR3 is 13 residues. The CDR3 DNA follows: TGTGCCAGCACCCAACAGCAATACTATGGCTACACCTTC. This translates into CASTQQQYYGYTF.

This clone was observed a handful of times. The chain uses TRBV10-3 and TRBJ1-4; D not resolved. V was pared by 2 bases and J by 7 bases, with 11 bases between. Germline lookup yields CDR1 ENHRY and CDR2 SYGVKD. CDR3 size: 14 residues. CDR3 coding DNA: TGTGCCATCAGTGAGCCCGGGAGGCGTGAAAAACTGTTTTTT. This codes for CAISEPGRREKLFF.

The rearrangement uses TRBV2 and TRBJ2-3; 7 nucleotides match TRBD2. The CDR3 extends over 16 amino acids. The V segment lost 7 bases and the J segment 0 bases; nucleotides outside the gene matches: 10. The germline gives CDR1 SNHLY, CDR2 FYNNEI. The CDR3 DNA reads TGTGCCAGCACGACCCTGGGGGACTATAGCACAGATACGCAGTATTTT. This gives the protein CASTTLGDYSTDTQYF.

This chain joins TRBV28 and TRBJ1-1, with D possibly matching TRBD1 (6 bases). The length of the CDR3 is 17 residues. The germline CDR1 and CDR2 sequences are MDHEN and SYDVKM. The V end was cut by 8 bases, the J end by 4 bases, with 26 bases between. The CDR3 region has the DNA TGTGCCAGCCACTCCCACCCTGGGGGCGCCCGGGGCACTGAAGCTTTCTTT. Amino acids: CASHSHPGGARGTEAFF.

The V and J genes are TRBV6-5 and TRBJ2-3; the D is unclear. CDR3 size: 16 residues. V dropped 0 bases and J dropped 0 bases, with 10 bases sitting between them. Germline V lookup: CDR1 MNHEY, CDR2 SVGAGI. The CDR3 DNA is TGTGCCAGCAGTTACTCGACACTGCCTAGCACAGATACGCAGTATTTT. This encodes CASSYSTLPSTDTQYF.

This chain links TRBV7-9 with TRBJ2-7; TRBD2 agrees at 10 bases. This CDR3 is 17 amino acids long. Germline assignment: CDR1 SEHNR and CDR2 FQNEAQ (reference sequence). V shed 1 base, J shed 1 base, and the junction held 7 bases outside the gene matches. The CDR3 region has the DNA TGTGCCAGCAGCTTAGGGGAGCGGGGGGGTTGGTCCTACGAGCAGTACTTC. It yields the protein CASSLGERGGWSYEQYF.

This chain joins TRBV5-4 and TRBJ2-7; D gene ambiguous. This CDR3 has 12 residues. Germline values: CDR1 SGHNT, CDR2 YYREEE (reference sequence). V was clipped by 4 bases and J by 3 bases, with 8 bases between them. The CDR3: CASSVINYEQYF. The CDR3 DNA reads TGTGCCAGCAGCGTTATAAACTACGAGCAGTACTTC.